This entry is about one TCR beta chain. Its target is not known. The source of the sample is a study of siplizumab effects on memory and regulatory T cells. Germline V gives CDR1 LNHDA, CDR2 SQIVND (reference sequence). This CDR3 has 12 amino acids. Trimming left V 5 bases short and J 10 bases short, with 12 bases between. The study, taken as a whole, reports: For mappable alloreactive CD4+ clones, the mean Treg-derived fraction was around 74% with siplizumab and under 35% in controls. It was never confirmed that proliferating Tregs from siplizumab cultures were suppressive. Researchers could map only a minor fraction of alloreactive clones to unstimulated subsets.

Sequencing was performed with immunoSEQ multiplex PCR; in TCRdb, only in-frame clones are kept and a portion is missing. The sample has over 100,000 clones, about 93% seen once. Sequenced: Tregs sorted from blood. The source of this sequence is a human donor in good health. V usage is TRBV19 and J usage is TRBJ1-3, with unresolved D. The CDR3 nucleotides read TGTGCCAGTAGTCGACGCCAAGGTACCATATATTTT. The encoded protein is CASSRRQGTIYF.